The entry that follows covers one T cell receptor (beta chain) sequence. What it binds is not known. The junction had 7 bases not matched to a gene; V was cut back by 8 bases and J by 9 bases. The CDR3 length is 13 residues. Germline lookup yields CDR1 MNHEY and CDR2 SMNVEV (reference sequence). This record belongs to a study of OX40 agonist ivuxolimab in advanced cancers. Background on the study: Patients' therapy was ivuxolimab, an antibody that acts as an agonist of OX40 (CD134).

Findings of the study overall: At doses 0.1 to 3.0 mg/kg, CD4+ and CD8+ clones expanded.

Produced via immunoSEQ multiplex PCR; TCRdb's table is partial and in-frame only. The sample includes approximately 75,000 clones, over 85% of them seen just once. Sample: CD4+ or CD8+ T cells sorted from blood, taken in a trial of the OX40 agonist ivuxolimab. V and J are TRBV27 and TRBJ2-1; TRBD2 agrees at 10 bases. This sequence originates from an adult with an advanced solid tumor such as melanoma, head and neck, liver or kidney cancer. CDR3 DNA sequence: TGTGCCAGCCGGCTAGCGGGAGAGGGTGAGCAGTTCTTC. Amino acid sequence: CASRLAGEGEQFF.